The 15 T cell receptor beta chains below were found in one sample sequenced in a study of T cell clusters in autoimmune cytopenias. TRB was amplified by touch-down multiplex PCR, primer pools A and B combined. TCRdb reprocessed the multiplex PCR reads and reports one entry per CDR3 protein, with no DNA. This table holds 2,000 to 2,500 distinct CDR3 sequences. TRB was amplified from 250 ng of peripheral blood genomic DNA per sample. These data were also filed under a second study, of T cell repertoires in aging, cancer and after chemotherapy.

Sequenced: peripheral blood. The receptors stem from a human donor in good health.

The CDR3 here is CASSVNRGSTGELFF. The chain couples TRBV2 to TRBJ2-2; absent DNA, TCRdb's TRBD1 call cannot be checked. CDR1 and CDR2 from the germline V gene are SNHLY and FYNNEI. The CDR3 contains 15 residues.

In terms of frequency, this clonotype is medium-sized. The chain's CDR3 is CASSSGPQTGAKTQYF. The chain has TRBV7-9 and TRBJ2-5; the TRBD1 assignment by TCRdb is unverifiable without DNA. CDR3 length: 16 amino acids. CDR1 SEHNR and CDR2 FQNEAQ come from the germline V gene (reference sequence).

This clonotype is labeled medium-sized based on frequency. The J gene is TRBJ1-1, the V gene TRBV27. The CDR3 is 13 residues long. Germline-derived CDR1 and CDR2 are MNHEY and SMNVEV (reference sequence). Here the CDR3 reads CASLRNLGTEAFF.

This clonotype is medium-sized by frequency. This rearrangement joins TRBV10-3 to TRBJ2-7; TCRdb's assignment of TRBD2 cannot be checked, as there is no DNA. The CDR3 consists of 12 residues. Germline V gene sequence: CDR1 ENHRY, CDR2 SYGVKD. CDR3 loop: CAISVGLSEQYF.

The chain joins TRBV28 to TRBJ2-7; TCRdb outputs TRBD1, but without DNA this stays unchecked. The CDR3 extends over 14 amino acids. Germline V gene sequence: CDR1 MDHEN, CDR2 SYDVKM. CDR3 sequence reads: CASSPGQGIGEQYF.

The CDR3 here is CASSQDRNALAGSYNEQFF. This chain uses TRBV4-2 with TRBJ2-1; TCRdb reports TRBD2, a call that lacks DNA to check it against. There are 19 residues in the CDR3. The germline CDR1 and CDR2 sequences are LGHNA and YNFKEQ.

This clonotype shows up as large (0.1 to 1%) by frequency. The chain employs TRBV6-5 and TRBJ2-1; with no DNA, the TCRdb D assignment of TRBD2 cannot be verified. CDR1 MNHEY and CDR2 SVGAGI come from the germline V gene. The CDR3 covers 17 residues. CDR3 sequence reads: CASSSPGLAGAYNEQFF.

By frequency, this clonotype registers medium-sized. The chain combines TRBV12-3 or TRBV12-4 with TRBJ2-1; TCRdb's assignment of TRBD2 cannot be checked, as there is no DNA. The CDR3 is made up of 16 amino acids. CDR3: CASSSRSGVMYNEQFF.

This clonotype is medium-sized by frequency. The CDR3 is CASSYGGTGSYEQYF. This chain connects TRBV6-2 or TRBV6-3 to TRBJ2-7; lacking DNA, the TRBD1 call made by TCRdb goes unchecked. The CDR3 is 15 residues long. CDR1 is MNHEY, CDR2 SVGEGT, per germline.

According to its frequency, this clonotype is medium-sized (0.01 to 0.1%). The genes are TRBV7-2 and TRBJ1-3. The CDR3 is made up of 16 amino acids. Per the germline V gene, CDR1 is SGHTA and CDR2 is FQGNSA. The CDR3 spells CASSGGTAGSGNTIYF.

By frequency, this clonotype registers large. The V and J genes are TRBV6-5 and TRBJ2-1; TCRdb selects TRBD2, and the lack of DNA leaves this call unchecked. Germline assignment: CDR1 MNHEY and CDR2 SVGAGI. The CDR3 length is 16 residues. CDR3 in amino acids: CASSDSSGGAHNEQFF.

The V call is TRBV14, the J call TRBJ2-7. Germline loops: CDR1 SGHDN, CDR2 FVKESK. The CDR3 length is 15 residues. CDR3 in amino acids: CASSQGSGGPYEQYF.

This clonotype shows up as medium-sized (0.01 to 0.1%) by frequency. The chain carries TRBV5-6 and TRBJ1-2. Looked up from germline, CDR1 is SGHDT and CDR2 is YYEEEE. The CDR3 contains 12 residues. CDR3 region: CASSLGIYGYTF.

By frequency, this clonotype registers medium-sized. The chain recombines TRBV20-1 with TRBJ2-2; the D call from TCRdb, TRBD2, cannot be confirmed without DNA. Germline V gene lookup returns CDR1 DFQATT and CDR2 SNEGSKA (reference sequence). The CDR3 extends over 15 amino acids. CDR3 sequence reads: CSARGLAENTGELFF.

This clonotype is identified as large from frequency. This chain's CDR3 is CASSLLGSSYNSPLHF. This chain joins TRBV7-6 and TRBJ1-6. This CDR3 is built from 16 residues. CDR1 and CDR2 from the germline V gene are SGHVS and FNYEAQ.